The 12 T cell receptor beta chains listed next were all sequenced from one sample in a study of blood T cell repertoires in COVID-19. The assay was immunoSEQ multiplex PCR, and TCRdb's table has in-frame clones only and misses some. The sample holds 400,000 or so clones; 85% to 90% are singletons and the top ten take around 3%. Material: peripheral blood. These receptors came from a human donor in a cohort sampled during active COVID-19.

V usage is TRBV3-1 (or the pseudogene TRBV3-2) and J usage is TRBJ2-7; no definite D call. The CDR3 is made up of 15 amino acids. Germline V gene sequence: CDR1 LGHDT, CDR2 YNNKEL (reference sequence). The V end lost 4 bases, the J end lost 4 bases, and 17 bases lay between the germline ends. Here the CDR3 reads CASSPLGQAHYEQYF. DNA for the CDR3: TGTGCCAGCAGCCCCCTGGGCCAAGCTCATTACGAGCAGTACTTC.

The chain recombines TRBV4-1 with TRBJ1-5, with TRBD1 matching 8 bases. Germline V gene data show CDR1 as MGHRA and CDR2 as YSYEKL. Trimming at V came to 1 base and at J to 0 bases, leaving 5 bases not matched to a gene. The CDR3 has 17 amino acids. The CDR3 DNA is TGCGCCAGCAGCCAAGGGACAGGGACTTATAGCAATCAGCCCCAGCATTTT. Translating it yields CASSQGTGTYSNQPQHF.

V is TRBV5-1 and J is TRBJ1-1; D possibly corresponds to TRBD1 (5 bases). Per the germline V gene, CDR1 is SGHRS and CDR2 is YFSETQ. This CDR3 has 13 residues. V was clipped by 3 bases and J by 3 bases, with 9 bases between them. CDR3 region: CASSSGLDTEAFF. As DNA, the CDR3 is TGCGCCAGCAGCTCGGGACTAGACACTGAAGCTTTCTTT.

The rearrangement links TRBV7-8 to TRBJ1-1, with 7 bases identical to TRBD1. Germline V gene data show CDR1 as SGHVS and CDR2 as FQNEAQ. The V gene end was trimmed by 8 bases and the J gene end by 6 bases; junction bases not matched to a gene: 9. CDR3 size: 13 residues. The CDR3 coding sequence is TGTGCCAGCTGCCGGGACAGAGAGTCTGAAGCTTTCTTT. This sequence encodes CASCRDRESEAFF.

This clone came up once. One end of the junction does not line up with germline, which may come from a read error. This chain links TRBV30 with TRBJ2-3, with 8 bases lining up with TRBD2. CDR1 is GTSNPN and CDR2 is SVGIG in the germline V gene (reference sequence). The CDR3 extends over 11 amino acids. CDR3 region: CAWGTGGARDF. The CDR3 region has the DNA TGTGCCTGGGGGACGGGAGGGGCTAGGGATTTT.

The chain has TRBV5-1 and TRBJ2-3, with D perhaps matching TRBD1 (6 bases). The CDR3 totals 14 residues. V dropped 8 bases and J dropped 6 bases, with 19 bases sitting between them. CDR1 is SGHRS and CDR2 is YFSETQ in the germline V gene. DNA of the CDR3: TGCGCCAGTATAGCCGGGACATCGGGCGATACGCAGTATTTT. It yields the protein CASIAGTSGDTQYF. The variable domain in full, with the rest retrieved from reference TRBV5-1 and TRBJ2-3, is KAGVTQTPRYLIKTRGQQVTLSCSPISGHRSVSWYQQTPGQGLQFLFEYFSETQRNKGNFPGRFSGRQFSNSRSEMNVSTLELGDSALYLCASIAGTSGDTQYFGPGTRLTVL.

This clone has just a few counts. The genes are TRBV29-1 and TRBJ1-1; no definite D call. This CDR3 comprises 11 residues. Trimming cost V 0 bases and J 8 bases, with 7 bases left between them. Germline CDR1 is SQVTM and CDR2 is ANQGSEA. CDR3 nucleotide sequence: TGCAGCGTTGAAGAGGAGAGCGAAGCTTTCTTT. Protein: CSVEEESEAFF.

This clone has only one observation. The V gene is TRBV4-2, the J gene TRBJ2-3, with D possibly TRBD2 on 6 matching bases. The CDR3 loop spans 16 amino acids. Germline values: CDR1 LGHNA, CDR2 YNFKEQ. V lost 4 bases and J 2 bases, leaving 16 bases between the germline ends. The chain's CDR3 is CASSLSHGGTTDTQYF. The CDR3 region has the DNA TGTGCCAGCAGCCTCTCCCACGGGGGTACCACAGATACGCAGTATTTT.

V gene TRBV3-1 (or the pseudogene TRBV3-2) combines with J gene TRBJ2-1; D gene ambiguous. This CDR3 has 16 amino acids. Germline V gene lookup returns CDR1 LGHDT and CDR2 YNNKEL (reference sequence). V lost 1 base to trimming and J lost 2 bases, with 12 bases between them. The CDR3 loop reads CASSQGFLVPYNEQFF. CDR3 DNA: TGTGCCAGCAGCCAAGGGTTCCTAGTTCCCTACAATGAGCAGTTCTTC.

The chain carries TRBV14 and TRBJ2-7; 7 bases map to TRBD2. Germline CDR1 reads SGHDN; CDR2 reads FVKESK. The CDR3 length is 15 residues. Trimming cost V 5 bases and J 5 bases; bases outside gene matches: 12. DNA of the CDR3: TGTGCCAGCAGCGGGGGGGAATACCAGGAGAACGAGCAGTACTTC. It translates to CASSGGEYQENEQYF.

The chain recombines TRBV29-1 with TRBJ2-2; 9 bases agree with TRBD1. The CDR3 is 15 residues long. The trim removed 4 bases at V and 4 bases at J, leaving 7 bases unmatched. Per the germline V gene, CDR1 is SQVTM and CDR2 is ANQGSEA. The CDR3 sequence: CSVARQGGTTGELFF. CDR3 bases: TGCAGCGTTGCTAGACAGGGGGGAACCACCGGGGAGCTGTTTTTT.

The genes are TRBV27 and TRBJ2-7; 7 bases align to TRBD2. CDR3 size: 15 residues. Germline V gives CDR1 MNHEY, CDR2 SMNVEV (reference sequence). Unmatched junction bases numbered 7, after V lost 3 bases and J lost 2 bases. CDR3 in DNA: TGTGCCAGCAGTTTTATGGCGGGAGCTGCCTACGAGCAGTACTTC. It codes for CASSFMAGAAYEQYF.